The clone carrying this T cell receptor (beta chain) showed up just a few times. Its target is unknown. The study made its TCR cDNA through 5'RACE template switching. That step introduced a universal primer site along with UMIs. TCRdb processed the 5' RACE reads anew with MiXCR; each CDR3 protein has one entry. The table has 500,000 to 650,000 distinct CDR3 sequences, about 13% seen once. The CDR3 has 15 amino acids. V shed 6 bases, J shed 6 bases, and the junction held 6 bases outside the gene matches. Per germline, CDR1 DFQATT and CDR2 SNEGSKA (reference sequence). The data belong to a study of T cells after yellow fever vaccination. Study summary: The authors prepared low-cell-number fractions using SMART-Seq v4 Ultra Low Input.

Broader study findings: Relatively few clonotypes were ones that appeared in both CD4 and CD8 compartments. Primary-vaccination clones mostly resurfaced post-booster (about 95% CD4, about 87% CD8).

The sample in question was PBMCs, obtained on the day of the yellow fever booster vaccination. The clonotype originates from a man aged 25-40 years who received the YFV17D yellow fever vaccine. This chain connects TRBV20-1 to TRBJ2-2, with 14 bases matching TRBD2. CDR3 nucleotide sequence: TGCAGTGCCCTGAGACTAGCGGGAGGGCCCGGGGAGCTGTTTTTT. Its protein is CSALRLAGGPGELFF.